Listed below are T cell receptor beta chains from one sample, sequenced in a study of a mutant IDH1 vaccine in newly diagnosed glioma. No cognate antigen is known for these TCRs. Clones were read by immunoSEQ multiplex PCR, and TCRdb kept only the in-frame ones, dropping some. The table shows 50,000 to 65,000 clones, with approximately 64% occurring only once. The material was peripheral blood mononuclear cells (PBMCs), obtained from a glioma patient whose treatment included an IDH1 peptide vaccine. The origin of the receptors is a man in his forties with glioma. Some clones in this sample may be carry-over from other donors' samples. The CDR3 runs from the conserved cysteine through the conserved F or W. A D gene is named only where the DNA matches it firmly. Size tells how often a clone was seen (once, few, many) or the class of an expanded clone, and some rows leave it out.

clone_size	v_call	d_call	j_call	cdr3_aa	cdr3_nt
few	TRBV15	-	TRBJ2-3	CATSISGPRDTQYF	TGTGCCACCAGCATAAGCGGGCCGCGGGATACGCAGTATTTT
-	TRBV5-6	-	TRBJ1-2	CASREERGQGTLYGYTF	TGTGCCAGCAGAGAGGAAAGGGGCCAGGGGACCTTATATGGCTACACCTTC
-	TRBV4-1	TRBD2	TRBJ2-7	CASSPGGYDSDSYEQYF	TGCGCCAGCAGCCCCGGGGGGTATGATTCGGATTCCTACGAGCAGTACTTC
few	TRBV19	-	TRBJ1-1	CASSIGMNTEAFF	TGTGCCAGTAGTATTGGGATGAACACTGAAGCTTTCTTT
-	TRBV5-8	TRBD1	TRBJ1-1	CASSPTGTAFDTEAFF	TGTGCCAGCAGCCCGACAGGGACGGCCTTCGACACTGAAGCTTTCTTT
-	TRBV4-1	-	TRBJ2-7	CASSQVGSPSYEQYF	TGCGCCAGCAGCCAAGTAGGGAGTCCCTCCTACGAGCAGTACTTC
-	TRBV28	-	TRBJ1-2	CASSINYGYTF	TGTGCCAGCAGTATAAACTATGGCTACACCTTC
few	TRBV19	-	TRBJ1-5	CASSTWGGKHQPQHF	TGTGCCAGTAGTACGTGGGGCGGGAAACACCAGCCCCAGCATTTT
-	TRBV5-1	TRBD2	TRBJ2-3	CASSLERGGITDTQYF	TGCGCCAGCAGCTTAGAGCGGGGGGGTATAACAGATACGCAGTATTTT
-	TRBV30	TRBD1	TRBJ2-7	CAWSVGTGSDEQYF	TGTGCCTGGAGTGTTGGGACAGGGTCTGACGAGCAGTACTTC
-	TRBV9	TRBD1	TRBJ1-2	CASSGLTGRGYGYTF	TGTGCCAGCAGCGGCCTGACAGGGCGAGGATATGGCTACACCTTC
-	TRBV9	-	TRBJ1-3	CASSRVRVGNSGNTIYF	TGTGCCAGCAGCCGGGTAAGGGTGGGGAACTCTGGAAACACCATATATTTT
few	TRBV4-1	TRBD1	TRBJ1-5	CASSPPTGAGNQPQHF	TGCGCCAGCAGCCCACCGACAGGGGCGGGCAATCAGCCCCAGCATTTT
-	TRBV5-1	TRBD2	TRBJ2-1	CASSGRTSGDYNEQFF	TGCGCCAGCAGCGGAAGGACTAGCGGGGACTACAATGAGCAGTTCTTC
-	TRBV7-9	TRBD1	TRBJ2-5	CASSLAKGAETQYF	TGTGCCAGCAGCTTAGCTAAGGGGGCAGAGACCCAGTACTTC
-	TRBV7-6	TRBD2	TRBJ2-1	CASSRPLAGGQSSYNEQFF	TGTGCCAGCAGCCGCCCCCTAGCGGGGGGCCAAAGCTCCTACAATGAGCAGTTCTTC
-	TRBV7-9	-	TRBJ1-2	CASSKLAGTYGYTF	TGTGCCAGCAGCAAATTGGCCGGGACCTATGGCTACACCTTC
-	TRBV5-1	-	TRBJ1-2	CASSGSPNYGYTF	TGCGCCAGCAGCGGAAGCCCAAACTATGGCTACACCTTC
-	TRBV9	-	TRBJ2-1	CASSGERNEQFF	TGTGCCAGCAGCGGAGAGAGGAATGAGCAGTTCTTC
-	TRBV4-2	TRBD2	TRBJ2-1	CASSQVRAGGLREQFF	TGTGCCAGCAGCCAAGTGAGGGCGGGGGGGTTACGTGAGCAGTTCTTC
few	TRBV27	TRBD1	TRBJ1-2	CASSFGQGSYGYTF	TGTGCCAGCAGTTTCGGACAGGGGAGCTATGGCTACACCTTC
once	TRBV18	-	TRBJ1-4	CASSPEAQGIEKLFF	TGTGCCAGCTCACCAGAAGCACAGGGAATTGAAAAACTGTTTTTT
-	TRBV20-1	TRBD2	TRBJ2-7	CSARGGVEQYF	TGCAGTGCTAGGGGAGGGGTCGAGCAGTACTTC
-	TRBV2	-	TRBJ1-6	CASSDRENSPLHF	TGTGCCAGCAGTGACAGGGAAAATTCACCCCTCCACTTT
-	TRBV5-1	TRBD1	TRBJ1-4	CASSKAGQGLRGYEKLFF	TGCGCCAGCAGCAAGGCGGGACAGGGCTTAAGGGGGTATGAAAAACTGTTTTTT
-	TRBV21-1	-	TRBJ2-7	CASSKLGGVSYEQYF	TGTGCCAGCAGCAAACTAGGAGGGGTCTCCTACGAGCAGTACTTC
few	TRBV4-1	-	TRBJ1-6	CASSQLDLISYNSPLHF	TGCGCCAGCAGCCAACTGGATTTAATCTCCTATAATTCACCCCTCCACTTT
-	TRBV5-1	TRBD1	TRBJ1-5	CASSLGTGEHQPQHF	TGCGCCAGCAGCTTGGGGACAGGGGAGCATCAGCCCCAGCATTTT